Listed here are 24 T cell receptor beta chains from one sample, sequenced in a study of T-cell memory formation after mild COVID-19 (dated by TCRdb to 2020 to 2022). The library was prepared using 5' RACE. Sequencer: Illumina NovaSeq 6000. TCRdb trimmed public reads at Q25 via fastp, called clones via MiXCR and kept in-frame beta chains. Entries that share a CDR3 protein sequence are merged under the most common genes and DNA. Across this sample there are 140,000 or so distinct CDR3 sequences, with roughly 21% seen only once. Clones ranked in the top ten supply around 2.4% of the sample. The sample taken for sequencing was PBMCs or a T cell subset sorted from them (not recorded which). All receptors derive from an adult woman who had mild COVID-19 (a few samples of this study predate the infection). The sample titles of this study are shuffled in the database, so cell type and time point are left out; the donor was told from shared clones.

CDR3: CAISLTGESTEAFF. In DNA, the CDR3 is TGTGCCATCAGTTTGACGGGGGAGAGCACTGAAGCTTTCTTT. The chain carries TRBV10-3 and TRBJ1-1, with D perhaps matching TRBD1 (5 bases). Germline V gene sequence: CDR1 ENHRY, CDR2 SYGVKD. CDR3 length equals 14 residues. The ends were cut back, 5 bases at V and 4 bases at J, with 14 bases in the middle.

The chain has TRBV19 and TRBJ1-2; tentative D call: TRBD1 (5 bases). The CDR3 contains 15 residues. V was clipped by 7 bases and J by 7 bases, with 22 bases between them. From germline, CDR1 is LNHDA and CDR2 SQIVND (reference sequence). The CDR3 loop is CASKKPHRGVAGYTF. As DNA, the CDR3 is TGTGCCAGTAAAAAACCCCATCGGGGGGTGGCTGGCTACACCTTC.

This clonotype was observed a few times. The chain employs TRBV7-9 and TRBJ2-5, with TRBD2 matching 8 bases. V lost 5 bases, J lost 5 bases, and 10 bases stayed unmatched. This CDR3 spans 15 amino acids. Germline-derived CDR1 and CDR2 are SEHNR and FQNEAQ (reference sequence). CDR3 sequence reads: CASSPRAGVVETQYF. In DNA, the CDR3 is TGTGCCAGCAGCCCGAGAGCGGGAGTCGTGGAGACCCAGTACTTC.

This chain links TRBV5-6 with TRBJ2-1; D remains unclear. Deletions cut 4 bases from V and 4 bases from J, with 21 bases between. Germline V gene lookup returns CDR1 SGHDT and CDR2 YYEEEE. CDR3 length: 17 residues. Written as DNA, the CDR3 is TGTGCCAGCAGCCCCCCAACCCTCAGCGCCGCATACAATGAGCAGTTCTTC. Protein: CASSPPTLSAAYNEQFF. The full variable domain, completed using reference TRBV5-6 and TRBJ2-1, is DAGVTQSPTHLIKTRGQQVTLRCSPKSGHDTVSWYQQALGQGPQFIFQYYEEEERQRGNFPDRFSGHQFPNYSSELNVNALLLGDSALYLCASSPPTLSAAYNEQFFGPGTRLTVL.

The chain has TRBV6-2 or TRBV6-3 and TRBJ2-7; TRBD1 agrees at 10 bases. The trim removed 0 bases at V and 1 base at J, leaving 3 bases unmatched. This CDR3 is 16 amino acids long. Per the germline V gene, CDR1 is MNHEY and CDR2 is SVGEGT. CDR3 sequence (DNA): TGTGCCAGCAGTTACTCGGCGGACAGGGGGTCCTACGAGCAGTACTTC. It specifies CASSYSADRGSYEQYF.

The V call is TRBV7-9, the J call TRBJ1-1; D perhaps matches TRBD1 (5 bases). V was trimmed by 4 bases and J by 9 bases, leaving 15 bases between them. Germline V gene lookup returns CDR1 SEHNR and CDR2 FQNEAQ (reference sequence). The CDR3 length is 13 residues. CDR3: CASSSPRTSKAFF. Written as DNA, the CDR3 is TGTGCCAGCAGCTCCCCCAGGACATCCAAAGCTTTCTTT.

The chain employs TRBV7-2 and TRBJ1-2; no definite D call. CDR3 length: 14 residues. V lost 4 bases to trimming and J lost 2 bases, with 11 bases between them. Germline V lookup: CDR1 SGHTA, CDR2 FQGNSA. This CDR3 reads CASSSLGLNYGYTF. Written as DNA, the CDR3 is TGTGCCAGCAGCTCCCTGGGGTTGAACTATGGCTACACCTTC.

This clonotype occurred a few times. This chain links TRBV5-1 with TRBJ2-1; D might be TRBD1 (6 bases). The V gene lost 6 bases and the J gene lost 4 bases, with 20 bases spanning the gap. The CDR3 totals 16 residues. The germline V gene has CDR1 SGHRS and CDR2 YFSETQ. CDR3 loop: CASKTQGGRGYNEQFF. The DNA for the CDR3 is TGCGCCAGCAAAACCCAAGGGGGACGGGGATACAATGAGCAGTTCTTC. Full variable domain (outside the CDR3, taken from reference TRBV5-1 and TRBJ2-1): KAGVTQTPRYLIKTRGQQVTLSCSPISGHRSVSWYQQTPGQGLQFLFEYFSETQRNKGNFPGRFSGRQFSNSRSEMNVSTLELGDSALYLCASKTQGGRGYNEQFFGPGTRLTVL.

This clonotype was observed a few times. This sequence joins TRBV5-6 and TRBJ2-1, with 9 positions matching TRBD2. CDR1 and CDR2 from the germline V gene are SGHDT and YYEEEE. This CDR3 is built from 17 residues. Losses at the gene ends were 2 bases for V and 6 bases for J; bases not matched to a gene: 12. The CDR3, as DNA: TGTGCCAGCAGCTTCACGCCCTTGGCGGGAGGGGTCAATGAGCAGTTCTTC. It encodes CASSFTPLAGGVNEQFF.

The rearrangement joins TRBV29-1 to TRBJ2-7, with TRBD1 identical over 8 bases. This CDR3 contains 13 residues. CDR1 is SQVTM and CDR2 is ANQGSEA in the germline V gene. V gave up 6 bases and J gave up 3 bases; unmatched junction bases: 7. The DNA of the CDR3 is TGCAGCGTCGCCGGGACAGGACTCTACGAGCAGTACTTC. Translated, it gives CSVAGTGLYEQYF.

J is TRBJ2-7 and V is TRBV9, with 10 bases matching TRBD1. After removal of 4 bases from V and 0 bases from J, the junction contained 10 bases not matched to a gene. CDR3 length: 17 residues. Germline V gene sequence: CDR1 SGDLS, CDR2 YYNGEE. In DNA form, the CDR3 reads TGTGCCAGCAGCCCTCGCCCGGGACAGGGGAGCTCCTACGAGCAGTACTTC. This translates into CASSPRPGQGSSYEQYF.

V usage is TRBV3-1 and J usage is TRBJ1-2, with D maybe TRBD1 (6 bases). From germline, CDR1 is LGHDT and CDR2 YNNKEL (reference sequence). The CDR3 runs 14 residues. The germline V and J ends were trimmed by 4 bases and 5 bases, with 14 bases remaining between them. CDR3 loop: CASSRWDNPYGYTF. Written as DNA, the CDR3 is TGTGCCAGCAGCCGATGGGACAACCCGTATGGCTACACCTTC.

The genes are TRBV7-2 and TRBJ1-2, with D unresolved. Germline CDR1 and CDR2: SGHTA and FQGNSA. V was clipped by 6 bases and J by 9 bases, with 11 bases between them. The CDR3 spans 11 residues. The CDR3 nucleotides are TGTGCCAGCAGATCCAATATACGCTACACCTTC. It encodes CASRSNIRYTF.

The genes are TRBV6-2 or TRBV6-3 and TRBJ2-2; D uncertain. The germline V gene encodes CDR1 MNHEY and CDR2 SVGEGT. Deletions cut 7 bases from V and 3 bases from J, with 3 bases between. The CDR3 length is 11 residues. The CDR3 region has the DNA TGTGCCAGCAAGGACACCGGGGAGCTGTTTTTT. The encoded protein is CASKDTGELFF.

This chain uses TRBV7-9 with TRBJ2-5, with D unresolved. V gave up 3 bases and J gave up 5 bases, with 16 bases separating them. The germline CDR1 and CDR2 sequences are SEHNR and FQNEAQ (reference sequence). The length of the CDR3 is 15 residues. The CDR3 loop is CASSFSDFSVETQYF. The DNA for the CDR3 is TGTGCCAGCAGCTTTTCTGACTTCTCGGTGGAGACCCAGTACTTC. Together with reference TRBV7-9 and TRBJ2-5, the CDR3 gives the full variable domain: DTGVSQNPRHKITKRGQNVTFRCDPISEHNRLYWYRQTLGQGPEFLTYFQNEAQLEKSRLLSDRFSAERPKGSFSTLEIQRTEQGDSAMYLCASSFSDFSVETQYFGPGTRLLVL.

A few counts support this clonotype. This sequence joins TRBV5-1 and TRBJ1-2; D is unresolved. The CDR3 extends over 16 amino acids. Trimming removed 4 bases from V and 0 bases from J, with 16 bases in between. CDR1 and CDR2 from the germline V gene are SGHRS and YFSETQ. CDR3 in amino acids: CASSVLTGDANYGYTF. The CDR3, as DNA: TGCGCCAGCAGCGTGCTGACCGGCGACGCTAACTATGGCTACACCTTC.

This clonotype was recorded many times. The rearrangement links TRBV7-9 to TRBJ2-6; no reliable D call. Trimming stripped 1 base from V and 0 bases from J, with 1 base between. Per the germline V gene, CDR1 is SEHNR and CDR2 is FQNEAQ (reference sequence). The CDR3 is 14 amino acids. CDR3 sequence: CASSLGSGANVLTF. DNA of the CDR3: TGTGCCAGCAGCTTAGGCTCTGGGGCCAACGTCCTGACTTTC.

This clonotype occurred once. The CDR3 nucleotides read TGTGCCAGCAGTCTTAGTGGCCTGGTCGGATTGACACCCCTCCACTTT. Residues: CASSLSGLVGLTPLHF. V is TRBV6-1 and J is TRBJ1-6; D is unclear. Germline-derived CDR1 and CDR2 are MNHNS and SASEGT. This CDR3 has 16 residues. Trimming stripped 5 bases from V and 11 bases from J, with 22 bases between.

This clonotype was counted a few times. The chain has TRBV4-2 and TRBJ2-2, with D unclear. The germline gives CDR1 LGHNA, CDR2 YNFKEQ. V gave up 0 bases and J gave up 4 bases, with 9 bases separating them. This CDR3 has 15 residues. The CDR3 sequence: CASSQDKVRTGELFF. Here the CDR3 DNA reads TGTGCCAGCAGCCAAGATAAGGTTCGCACCGGGGAGCTGTTTTTT.

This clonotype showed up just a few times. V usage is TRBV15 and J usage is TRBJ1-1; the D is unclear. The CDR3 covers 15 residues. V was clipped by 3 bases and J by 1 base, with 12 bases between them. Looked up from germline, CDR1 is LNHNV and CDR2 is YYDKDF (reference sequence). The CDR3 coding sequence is TGTGCCACCAGCAGGGCCGCCTCCAAGAACACTGAAGCTTTCTTT. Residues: CATSRAASKNTEAFF.

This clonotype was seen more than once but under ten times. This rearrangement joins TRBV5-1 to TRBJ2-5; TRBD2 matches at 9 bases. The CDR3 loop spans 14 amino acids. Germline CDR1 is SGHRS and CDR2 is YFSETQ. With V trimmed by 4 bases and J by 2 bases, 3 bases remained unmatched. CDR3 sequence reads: CASSKTSGQETQYF. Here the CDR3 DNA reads TGCGCCAGCAGCAAGACTAGCGGACAAGAGACCCAGTACTTC. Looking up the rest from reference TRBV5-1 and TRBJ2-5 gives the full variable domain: KAGVTQTPRYLIKTRGQQVTLSCSPISGHRSVSWYQQTPGQGLQFLFEYFSETQRNKGNFPGRFSGRQFSNSRSEMNVSTLELGDSALYLCASSKTSGQETQYFGPGTRLLVL.

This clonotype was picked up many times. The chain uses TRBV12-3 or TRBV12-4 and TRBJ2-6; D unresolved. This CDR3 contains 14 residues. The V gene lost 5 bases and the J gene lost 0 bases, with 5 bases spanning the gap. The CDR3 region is CASSRYSGANVLTF. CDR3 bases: TGTGCCAGCAGTCGCTACTCTGGGGCCAACGTCCTGACTTTC.

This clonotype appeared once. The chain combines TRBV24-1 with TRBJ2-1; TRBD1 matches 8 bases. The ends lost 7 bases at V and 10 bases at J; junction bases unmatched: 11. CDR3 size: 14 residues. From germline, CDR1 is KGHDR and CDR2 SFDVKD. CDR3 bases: TGTGCCACCAGCGGTGGGCCAGGGACAGGAGAGCAGTTCTTC. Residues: CATSGGPGTGEQFF.

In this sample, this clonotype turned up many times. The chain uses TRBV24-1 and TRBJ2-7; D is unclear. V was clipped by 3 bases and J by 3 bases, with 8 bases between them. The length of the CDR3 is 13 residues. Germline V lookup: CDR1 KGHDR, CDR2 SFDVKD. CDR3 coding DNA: TGTGCCACCAGTGATAACTTGAGCTACGAGCAGTACTTC. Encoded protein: CATSDNLSYEQYF.